These T cell receptor beta chains were read from a single sample in a study of shared clonotypes between healthy human individuals. The table came from immunoSEQ multiplex PCR; TCRdb's copy has only in-frame clones and leaves some out. The sample includes about 2.3 million clones, 92% seen only once; the top ten take approximately 0.39%. The sequenced sample was naive CD4+ T cells from PBMCs. The source is a man aged 18 to 30 in good health. Some clones in this sample may be carry-over from other donors' samples. The CDR3 runs from the conserved cysteine through the conserved F or W. The order of the fields is CDR3 protein, CDR3 DNA, D gene, V gene, J gene, clone size. The D gene is left open where the match is weak. The size of a clone is reported for some rows only, either as once, few or many, or as a class for expanded clones.

CASSFLAALGNTIYF	TGTGCCAGCAGCTTTTTAGCAGCTCTGGGAAACACCATATATTTT	-	TRBV7-2	TRBJ1-3	-
CAWSRQGNYNEQFF	TGTGCCTGGAGTCGGCAGGGTAACTACAATGAGCAGTTCTTC	-	TRBV30	TRBJ2-1	-
CASSESAGGGETQYF	TGCGCCAGCAGTGAGTCCGCAGGGGGTGGGGAGACCCAGTACTTC	TRBD1	TRBV10-1	TRBJ2-5	-
CASSQTGSSYNEQFF	TGTGCCAGCAGCCAAACGGGGTCCTCCTACAATGAGCAGTTCTTC	-	TRBV7-9	TRBJ2-1	-
CASSPRSVTDTQYF	TGTGCCAGCAGCCCCCGGTCCGTCACAGATACGCAGTATTTT	-	TRBV7-6	TRBJ2-3	-
CTSSQDPAASGGSRSYNEQFF	TGCACCAGCAGCCAAGATCCCGCCGCTAGCGGGGGTTCACGCTCCTACAATGAGCAGTTCTTC	-	TRBV1	TRBJ2-1	-
CASSSAGVVNEQFF	TGTGCCAGCAGCTCAGCGGGAGTTGTCAATGAGCAGTTCTTC	TRBD2	TRBV7-9	TRBJ2-1	-
CASTFNRGSSGNTIYF	TGTGCCAGCACCTTCAACCGGGGGAGCTCTGGAAACACCATATATTTT	-	TRBV2	TRBJ1-3	-
CASSLGLAFSYNEQFF	TGTGCCAGCAGCTTAGGCCTAGCGTTCTCCTACAATGAGCAGTTCTTC	-	TRBV7-2	TRBJ2-1	-
CASSRGLANYGYTF	TGTGCCAGCAGTCGGGGCCTTGCTAACTATGGCTACACCTTC	-	TRBV6-5	TRBJ1-2	-
CASRTRLAGVADTQYF	TGTGCCAGCAGGACAAGACTAGCGGGAGTAGCAGATACGCAGTATTTT	TRBD2	TRBV6-6	TRBJ2-3	-
CASNPGSTYNEQFF	TGTGCCAGCAACCCAGGGAGTACTTACAATGAGCAGTTCTTC	-	TRBV6-1	TRBJ2-1	-
CASSRGGWEQYF	TGCGCCAGCAGTCGTGGGGGCTGGGAGCAGTACTTC	-	TRBV5-1	TRBJ2-7	once
CASSYTEYGYTF	TGTGCCAGCAGTTATACAGAGTATGGCTACACCTTC	-	TRBV28	TRBJ1-2	-
CASSEEAGGRYNEQFF	TGTGCCAGCAGTGAAGAGGCGGGAGGGCGATACAATGAGCAGTTCTTC	TRBD2	TRBV2	TRBJ2-1	-
CAWSEVGIQPQHF	TGTGCCTGGAGTGAAGTTGGGATTCAGCCCCAGCATTTT	-	TRBV30	TRBJ1-5	few
CASSLGASSGNTIYF	TGTGCCAGCTCACTCGGGGCCAGCTCTGGAAACACCATATATTTT	-	TRBV18	TRBJ1-3	-
CASSPRGGGELFF	TGTGCCAGCAGCCCGAGGGGGGGCGGGGAGCTGTTTTTT	-	TRBV7-6	TRBJ2-2	-
CASSYSGGRDEQYF	TGTGCCAGCAGTTACTCGGGGGGACGGGACGAGCAGTACTTC	-	TRBV6-5	TRBJ2-7	-
CASSLRIGTEAFF	TGTGCCAGCAGTTTAAGGATTGGGACTGAAGCTTTCTTT	-	TRBV28	TRBJ1-1	few
CATSEGGRGYEQYF	TGTGCCACCAGCGAAGGGGGGCGGGGCTACGAGCAGTACTTC	-	TRBV15	TRBJ2-7	-
CASSPQGGEKLFF	TGTGCCAGCAGTCCACAGGGGGGGGAAAAACTGTTTTTT	TRBD1	TRBV27	TRBJ1-4	-
CAISEAQGVYGYTF	TGTGCCATCAGTGAGGCACAGGGGGTGTATGGCTACACCTTC	TRBD1	TRBV10-3	TRBJ1-2	-
CASSFRQGHQPQHF	TGTGCCAGCAGTTTCCGGCAGGGACATCAGCCCCAGCATTTT	-	TRBV28	TRBJ1-5	-
CSGTGGDEKLFF	TGCAGCGGGACAGGGGGAGATGAAAAACTGTTTTTT	TRBD1	TRBV29-1	TRBJ1-4	-
CASSFHPNTEAFF	TGTGCCAGCAGCTTCCACCCGAACACTGAAGCTTTCTTT	-	TRBV7-9	TRBJ1-1	-
CASNPGQGPNYGYTF	TGCGCCAGCAATCCGGGACAGGGCCCTAACTATGGCTACACCTTC	TRBD1	TRBV5-1	TRBJ1-2	-
CASSRDRAPDTQYF	TGTGCCAGCAGCCGGGACAGGGCGCCAGATACGCAGTATTTT	TRBD1	TRBV7-9	TRBJ2-3	-
CSVKRTGRQETQYF	TGCAGCGTTAAACGAACAGGGCGACAAGAGACCCAGTACTTC	-	TRBV29-1	TRBJ2-5	once